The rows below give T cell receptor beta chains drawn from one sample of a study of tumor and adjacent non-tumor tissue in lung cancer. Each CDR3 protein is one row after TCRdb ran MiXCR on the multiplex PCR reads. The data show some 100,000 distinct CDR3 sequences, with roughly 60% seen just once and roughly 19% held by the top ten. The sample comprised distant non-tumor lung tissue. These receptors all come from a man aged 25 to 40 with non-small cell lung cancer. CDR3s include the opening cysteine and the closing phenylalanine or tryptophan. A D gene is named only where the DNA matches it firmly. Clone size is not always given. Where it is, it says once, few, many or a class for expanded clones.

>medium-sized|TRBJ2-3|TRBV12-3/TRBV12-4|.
CASSTQGLSTDTQYF
TGTGCCAGCAGCACACAGGGACTTAGCACAGATACGCAGTATTTT
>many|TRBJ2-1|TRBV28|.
CASRLGGAGNEQFF
TGTGCCAGCAGACTCGGCGGGGCGGGCAATGAGCAGTTCTTC
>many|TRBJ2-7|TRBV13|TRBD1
CASSRGQESYEQYF
TGTGCCAGCAGCCGCGGACAGGAAAGCTACGAGCAGTACTTC
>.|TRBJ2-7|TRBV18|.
CASSPPGGDGYEQYF
TGTGCCAGCTCACCACCGGGTGGTGATGGCTACGAGCAGTACTTC
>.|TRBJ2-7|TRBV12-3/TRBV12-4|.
CASSFSGNDEQYF
TGTGCCAGCAGTTTTTCCGGTAATGACGAGCAGTACTTC
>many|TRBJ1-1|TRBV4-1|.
CASSQIRTTVNTEAFF
TGCGCCAGCAGCCAGATAAGGACGACAGTGAACACTGAAGCTTTCTTT
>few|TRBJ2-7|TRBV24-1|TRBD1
CATGGQVSGEQYF
TGTGCCACCGGAGGACAGGTCTCGGGTGAGCAGTACTTC
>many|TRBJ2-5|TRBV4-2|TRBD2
CASSPRLAGNQETQYF
TGTGCCAGCAGCCCGAGACTAGCGGGGAACCAAGAGACCCAGTACTTC
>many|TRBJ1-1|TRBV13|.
CASSSMARGGTEAFF
TGTGCCAGCAGCTCGATGGCCCGGGGAGGCACTGAAGCTTTCTTT
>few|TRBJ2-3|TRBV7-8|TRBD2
CAGSLAGVGGTTDTQYF
TGTGCCGGCAGCTTAGCGGGGGTGGGCGGGACCACAGATACGCAGTATTTT
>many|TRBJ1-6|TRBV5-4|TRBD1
CASTKEQGGNSPLHF
TGTGCCAGCACGAAGGAGCAGGGGGGGAATTCACCCCTCCACTTT
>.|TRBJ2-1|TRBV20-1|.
CSARGDLIEDNEQFF
TGCAGTGCTAGAGGGGACCTAATAGAGGACAATGAGCAGTTCTTC
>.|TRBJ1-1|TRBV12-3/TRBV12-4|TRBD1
CASEFTGALGAFF
TGTGCAAGCGAATTCACAGGGGCCCTCGGAGCTTTCTTT
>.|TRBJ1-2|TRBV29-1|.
CTTSDSRVYGYTF
TGCACCACTTCGGACAGCCGGGTGTATGGTTACACCTTC
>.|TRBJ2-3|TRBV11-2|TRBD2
CARNSSTSGKPDTQCF
TGTGCCAGGAACTCATCGACTAGCGGGAAACCAGATACGCAGTGTTTT
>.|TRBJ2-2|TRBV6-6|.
CASSYDLGENIGGLFF
TGTGCCAGCAGTTACGACCTAGGGGAAAACATCGGGGGGCTGTTTTTT
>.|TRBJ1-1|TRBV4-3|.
CASSQGKWLTEAFF
TGTGCTAGCAGCCAAGGCAAGTGGCTCACTGAAGCTTTCTTT
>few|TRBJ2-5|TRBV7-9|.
CASSLLADQETQYF
TGTGCCAGCAGCTTACTAGCTGACCAAGAGACCCAGTACTTC
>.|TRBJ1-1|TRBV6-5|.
CASSLGGGEAIF
TGTGCCAGCAGTCTAGGCGGGGGTGAAGCTATCTTT
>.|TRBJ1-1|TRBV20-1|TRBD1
CSAPTGMNTEAFF
TGCAGTGCTCCGACAGGGATGAACACTGAAGCTTTCTTT
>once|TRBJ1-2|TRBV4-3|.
CASSANRRVNYGYTF
TGCGCCAGCAGCGCAAACAGGCGAGTTAACTATGGCTACACCTTC
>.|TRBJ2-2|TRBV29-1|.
CSVEIGQRGAGELFF
TGCAGCGTTGAGATAGGACAAAGAGGCGCGGGGGAGCTGTTTTTT
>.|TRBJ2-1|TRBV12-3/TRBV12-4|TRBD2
CASSASAGGSYNGQFF
TGTGCCAGCAGTGCATCAGCGGGAGGCTCCTACAATGGGCAGTTCTTC
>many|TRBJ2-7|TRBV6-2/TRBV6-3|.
CASRRYEQYF
TGTGCCAGTCGGCGATACGAGCAGTACTTC
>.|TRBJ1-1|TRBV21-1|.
CASSIPLTTGTTNTEAFF
TGTGCCAGCAGCATCCCGCTGACGACCGGGACAACGAACACTGAAGCTTTCTTT
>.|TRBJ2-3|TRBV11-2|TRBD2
CASSFRVSGGPSTDTQYF
TGTGCCAGCAGCTTCAGGGTTAGCGGGGGCCCAAGCACAGATACGCAGTATTTT
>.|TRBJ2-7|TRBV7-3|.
CASSLGATYEQYF
TGTGCCAGCAGCTTGGGGGCAACCTACGAGCAGTACTTC
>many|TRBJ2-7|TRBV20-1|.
CSASPRQSSYEQYF
TGCAGTGCTAGCCCTCGGCAATCCTCCTACGAGCAGTACTTC
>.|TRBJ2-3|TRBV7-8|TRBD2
CASSLSGGSGTDMQYF
TGTGCCAGCAGCTTATCGGGGGGGTCGGGCACAGATATGCAGTATTTT
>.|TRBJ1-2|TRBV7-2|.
CASSAPGRGGYTF
TGTGCCAGCAGTGCACCTGGCAGGGGTGGCTACACCTTC
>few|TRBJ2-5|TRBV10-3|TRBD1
CTTVRDRGRETQYF
TGTACCACTGTCCGGGACAGGGGGCGAGAGACCCAGTACTTC
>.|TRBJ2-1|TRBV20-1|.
CGAKGNGQSSYNEQFF
TGCGGTGCTAAGGGGAATGGCCAGAGCTCCTACAATGAGCAGTTCTTC
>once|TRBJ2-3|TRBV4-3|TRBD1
CTSNQGGYTDVHYF
TGCACCAGCAACCAAGGGGGCTACACAGATGTGCACTATTTT